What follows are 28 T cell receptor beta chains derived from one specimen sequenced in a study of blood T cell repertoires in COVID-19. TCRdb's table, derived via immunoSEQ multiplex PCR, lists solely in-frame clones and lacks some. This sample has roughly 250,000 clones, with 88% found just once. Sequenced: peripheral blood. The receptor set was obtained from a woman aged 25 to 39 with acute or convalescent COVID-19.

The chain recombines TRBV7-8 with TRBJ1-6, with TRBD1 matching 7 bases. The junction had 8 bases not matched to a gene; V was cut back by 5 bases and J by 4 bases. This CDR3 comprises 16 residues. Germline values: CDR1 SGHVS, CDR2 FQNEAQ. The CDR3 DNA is TGTGCCAGCAGCCCAGAGGGGGCGAATTATAATTCACCCCTCCACTTT. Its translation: CASSPEGANYNSPLHF.

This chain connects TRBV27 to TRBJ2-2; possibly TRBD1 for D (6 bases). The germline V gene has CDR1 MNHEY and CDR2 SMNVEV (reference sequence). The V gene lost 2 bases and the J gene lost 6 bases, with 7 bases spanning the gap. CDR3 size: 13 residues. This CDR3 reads CASSLQGSGELFF. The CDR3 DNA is TGTGCCAGCAGTTTACAGGGGTCCGGGGAGCTGTTTTTT.

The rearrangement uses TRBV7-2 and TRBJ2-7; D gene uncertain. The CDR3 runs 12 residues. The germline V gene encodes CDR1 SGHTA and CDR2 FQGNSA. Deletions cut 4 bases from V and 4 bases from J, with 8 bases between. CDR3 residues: CASSSNRYEQYF. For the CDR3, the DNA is TGTGCCAGCAGCTCTAATCGGTACGAGCAGTACTTC.

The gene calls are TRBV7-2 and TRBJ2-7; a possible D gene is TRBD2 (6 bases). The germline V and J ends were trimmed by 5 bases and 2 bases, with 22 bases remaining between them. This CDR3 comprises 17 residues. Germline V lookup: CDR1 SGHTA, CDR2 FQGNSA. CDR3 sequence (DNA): TGTGCCAGCAGCCCTCGTACCATGGGGACTGGACCCTACGAGCAGTACTTC. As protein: CASSPRTMGTGPYEQYF.

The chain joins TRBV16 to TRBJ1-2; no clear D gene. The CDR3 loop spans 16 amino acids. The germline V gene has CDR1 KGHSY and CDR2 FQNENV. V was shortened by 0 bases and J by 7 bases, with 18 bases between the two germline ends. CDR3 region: CASSQSAESPSAGYTF. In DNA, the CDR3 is TGTGCCAGCAGCCAATCGGCGGAGAGTCCTTCGGCTGGCTACACCTTC. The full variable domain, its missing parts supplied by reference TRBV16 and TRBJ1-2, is GEEVAQTPKHLVRGEGQKAKLYCAPIKGHSYVFWYQQVLKNEFKFLISFQNENVFDETGMPKERFSAKCLPNSPCSLEIQATKLEDSAVYFCASSQSAESPSAGYTFGSGTRLTVV.

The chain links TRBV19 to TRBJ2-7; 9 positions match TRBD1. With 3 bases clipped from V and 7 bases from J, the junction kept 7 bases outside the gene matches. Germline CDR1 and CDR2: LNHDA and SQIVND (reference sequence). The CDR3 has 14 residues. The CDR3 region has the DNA TGTGCCAGTAGTATGGGACAGGGAGTGGATGAGCAGTACTTC. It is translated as CASSMGQGVDEQYF.

The CDR3 sequence is CASSYLGGVGTEAFF. The DNA for the CDR3 is TGTGCCAGCAGTTACCTTGGGGGGGTAGGTACTGAAGCTTTCTTT. The V and J genes are TRBV6-5 and TRBJ1-1; maybe TRBD1 (5 bases). Trimming shortened V by 2 bases and J by 5 bases, and 15 bases separated the two germline ends. Germline V lookup: CDR1 MNHEY, CDR2 SVGAGI. CDR3 length equals 15 residues.

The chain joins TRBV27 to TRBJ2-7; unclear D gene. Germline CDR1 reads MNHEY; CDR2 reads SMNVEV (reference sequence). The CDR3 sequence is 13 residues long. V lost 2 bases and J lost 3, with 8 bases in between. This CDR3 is CASSLGHGYEQYF. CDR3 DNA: TGTGCCAGCAGTTTAGGGCACGGCTACGAGCAGTACTTC.

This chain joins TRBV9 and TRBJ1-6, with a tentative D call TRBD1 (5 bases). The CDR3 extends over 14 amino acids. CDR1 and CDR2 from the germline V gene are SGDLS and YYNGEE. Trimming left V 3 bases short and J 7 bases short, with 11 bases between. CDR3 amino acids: CASSGDSRNSPLHF. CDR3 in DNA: TGTGCCAGCAGCGGCGACAGCCGAAATTCACCCCTCCACTTT.

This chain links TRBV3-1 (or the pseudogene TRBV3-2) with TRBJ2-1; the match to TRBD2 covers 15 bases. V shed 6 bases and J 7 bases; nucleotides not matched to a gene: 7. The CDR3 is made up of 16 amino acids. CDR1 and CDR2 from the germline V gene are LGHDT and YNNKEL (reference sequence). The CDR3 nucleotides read TGTGCCAGCAGGCCAACCGGGACTAGCGGGAGGAATGAGCAGTTCTTC. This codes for CASRPTGTSGRNEQFF.

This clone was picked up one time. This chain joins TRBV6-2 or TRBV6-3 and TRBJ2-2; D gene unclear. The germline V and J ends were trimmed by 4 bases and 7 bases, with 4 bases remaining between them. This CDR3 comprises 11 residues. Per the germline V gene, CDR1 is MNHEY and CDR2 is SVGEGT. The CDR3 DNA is TGTGCCAGCAGTTTCAGCGGGGAGCTGTTTTTT. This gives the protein CASSFSGELFF.

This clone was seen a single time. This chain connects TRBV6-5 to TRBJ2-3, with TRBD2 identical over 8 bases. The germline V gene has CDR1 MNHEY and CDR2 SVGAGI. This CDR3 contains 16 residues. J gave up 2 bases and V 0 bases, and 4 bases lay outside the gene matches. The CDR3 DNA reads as TGTGCCAGCAGTTACTCGTCGGGGGGGCACACAGATACGCAGTATTTT. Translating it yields CASSYSSGGHTDTQYF.

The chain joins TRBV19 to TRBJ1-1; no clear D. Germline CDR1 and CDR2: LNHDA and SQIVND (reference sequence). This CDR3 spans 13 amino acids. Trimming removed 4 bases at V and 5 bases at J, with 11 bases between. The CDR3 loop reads CASSKKPGTEAFF. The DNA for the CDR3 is TGTGCCAGTAGTAAGAAACCGGGAACTGAAGCTTTCTTT.

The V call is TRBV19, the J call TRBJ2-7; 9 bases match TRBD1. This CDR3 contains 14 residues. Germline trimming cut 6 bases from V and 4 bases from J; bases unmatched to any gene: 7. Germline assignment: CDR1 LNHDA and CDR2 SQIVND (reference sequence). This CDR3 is CASSLDGQGYEQYF. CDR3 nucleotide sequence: TGTGCCAGTAGCCTAGACGGACAGGGGTACGAGCAGTACTTC.

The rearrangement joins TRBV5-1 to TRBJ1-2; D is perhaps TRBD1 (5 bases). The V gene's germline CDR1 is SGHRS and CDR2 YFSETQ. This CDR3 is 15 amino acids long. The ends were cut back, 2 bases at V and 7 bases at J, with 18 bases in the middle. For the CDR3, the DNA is TGCGCCAGCAGCTTCAATGCGCGGGGGGAAGCTGGCTACACCTTC. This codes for CASSFNARGEAGYTF.

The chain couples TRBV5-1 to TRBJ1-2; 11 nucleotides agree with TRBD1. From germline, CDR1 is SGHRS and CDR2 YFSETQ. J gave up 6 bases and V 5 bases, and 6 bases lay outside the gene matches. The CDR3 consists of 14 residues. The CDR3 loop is CASSPGQGANGYTF. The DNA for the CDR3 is TGCGCCAGCAGTCCCGGACAGGGGGCTAATGGCTACACCTTC.

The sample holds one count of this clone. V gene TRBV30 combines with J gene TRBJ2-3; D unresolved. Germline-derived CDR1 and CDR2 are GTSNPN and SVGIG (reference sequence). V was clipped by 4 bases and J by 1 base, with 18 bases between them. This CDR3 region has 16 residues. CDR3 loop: CAWTPGPRMGTDTQYF. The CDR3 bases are TGTGCCTGGACCCCAGGTCCCAGGATGGGCACAGATACGCAGTATTTT.

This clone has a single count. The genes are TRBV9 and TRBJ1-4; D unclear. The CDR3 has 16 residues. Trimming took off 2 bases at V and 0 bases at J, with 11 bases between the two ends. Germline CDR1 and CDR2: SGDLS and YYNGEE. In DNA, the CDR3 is TGTGCCAGCAGCGTCCTAGAAGTCGCAACTAATGAAAAACTGTTTTTT. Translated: CASSVLEVATNEKLFF.

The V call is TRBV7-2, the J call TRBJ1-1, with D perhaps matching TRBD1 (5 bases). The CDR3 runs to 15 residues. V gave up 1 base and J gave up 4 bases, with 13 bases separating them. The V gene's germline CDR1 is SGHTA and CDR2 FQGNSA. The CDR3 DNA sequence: TGTGCCAGCAGCTTAGTAGCCAGGGCCAGCACTGAAGCTTTCTTT. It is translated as CASSLVARASTEAFF. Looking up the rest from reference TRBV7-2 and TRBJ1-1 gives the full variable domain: GAGVSQSPSNKVTEKGKDVELRCDPISGHTALYWYRQSLGQGLEFLIYFQGNSAPDKSGLPSDRFSAERTGGSVSTLTIQRTQQEDSAVYLCASSLVARASTEAFFGQGTRLTVV.

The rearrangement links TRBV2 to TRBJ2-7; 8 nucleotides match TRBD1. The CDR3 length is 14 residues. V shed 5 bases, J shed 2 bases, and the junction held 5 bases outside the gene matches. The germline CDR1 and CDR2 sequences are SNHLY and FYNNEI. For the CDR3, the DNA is TGTGCCAGCAGTATAGACAGGGGCGCCTACGAGCAGTACTTC. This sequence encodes CASSIDRGAYEQYF.

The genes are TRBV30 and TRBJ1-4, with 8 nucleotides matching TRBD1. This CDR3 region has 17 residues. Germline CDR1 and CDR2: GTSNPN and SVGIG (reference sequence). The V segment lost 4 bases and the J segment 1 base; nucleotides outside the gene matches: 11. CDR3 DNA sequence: TGTGCCTGGAACAGGAGGGCAGGGGGCAAAACTAATGAAAAACTGTTTTTT. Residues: CAWNRRAGGKTNEKLFF.

This CDR3 reads CASSSWTVLSGNTIYF. CDR3 DNA: TGTGCCAGTAGTTCCTGGACAGTCCTCTCTGGAAACACCATATATTTT. This chain links TRBV19 with TRBJ1-3; tentative D call: TRBD1 (6 bases). The ends were cut back, 5 bases at V and 0 bases at J, with 14 bases in the middle. This CDR3 is built from 16 residues. Germline CDR1 LNHDA, CDR2 SQIVND (reference sequence).

The chain's CDR3 is CASSPGRAGYEQFF. The CDR3 DNA sequence: TGTGCCAGCTCACCGGGCAGGGCTGGGTATGAGCAGTTCTTC. V gene TRBV18 combines with J gene TRBJ2-1, with TRBD1 as a possible D gene (5 bases). V was shortened by 3 bases and J by 8 bases, with 14 bases between the two germline ends. CDR1 is KGHSH, CDR2 LQKENI, per germline. The CDR3 runs to 14 residues.

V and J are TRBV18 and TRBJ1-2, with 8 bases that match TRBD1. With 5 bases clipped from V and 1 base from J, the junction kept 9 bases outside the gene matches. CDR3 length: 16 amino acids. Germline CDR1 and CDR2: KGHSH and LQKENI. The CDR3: CASSRIGTGDNYGYTF. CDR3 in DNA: TGTGCCAGCTCAAGAATTGGGACAGGAGATAACTATGGCTACACCTTC.

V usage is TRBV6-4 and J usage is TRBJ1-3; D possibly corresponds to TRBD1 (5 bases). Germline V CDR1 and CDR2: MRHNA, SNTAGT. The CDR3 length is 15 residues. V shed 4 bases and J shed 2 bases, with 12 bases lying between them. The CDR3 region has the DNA TGTGCCAGCAGTGCTCAGGGTGGCCCTGGAAACACCATATATTTT. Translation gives CASSAQGGPGNTIYF.

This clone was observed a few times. The CDR3 DNA follows: TGCAGCGTTACCGACAGGACGGAAACGGGTGAAAAACTGTTTTTT. Protein: CSVTDRTETGEKLFF. This chain uses TRBV29-1 with TRBJ1-4; tentative D call: TRBD1 (6 bases). Germline V lookup: CDR1 SQVTM, CDR2 ANQGSEA. Trimming left V 5 bases short and J 7 bases short, with 20 bases between. The CDR3 loop spans 15 amino acids. Full variable domain (rest looked up from reference TRBV29-1 and TRBJ1-4): SAVISQKPSRDICQRGTSLTIQCQVDSQVTMMFWYRQQPGQSLTLIATANQGSEATYESGFVIDKFPISRPNLTFSTLTVSNMSPEDSSIYLCSVTDRTETGEKLFFGSGTQLSVL.

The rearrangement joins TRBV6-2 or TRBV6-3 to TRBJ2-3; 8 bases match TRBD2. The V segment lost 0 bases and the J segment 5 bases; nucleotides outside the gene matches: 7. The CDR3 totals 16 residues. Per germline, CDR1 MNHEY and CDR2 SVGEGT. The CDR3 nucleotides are TGTGCCAGCAGTTACTCGTGGAGCGGGAGCGAAGATACGCAGTATTTT. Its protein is CASSYSWSGSEDTQYF.

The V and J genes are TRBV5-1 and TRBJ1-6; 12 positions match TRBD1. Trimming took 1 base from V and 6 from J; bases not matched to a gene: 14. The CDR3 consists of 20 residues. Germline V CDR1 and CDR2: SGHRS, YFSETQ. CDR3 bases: TGCGCCAGCAGCTTGTCTCCGGGACAGGGGGCGACGTGGATTAATTCACCCCTCCACTTT. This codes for CASSLSPGQGATWINSPLHF. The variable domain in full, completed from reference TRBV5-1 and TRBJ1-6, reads KAGVTQTPRYLIKTRGQQVTLSCSPISGHRSVSWYQQTPGQGLQFLFEYFSETQRNKGNFPGRFSGRQFSNSRSEMNVSTLELGDSALYLCASSLSPGQGATWINSPLHFGNGTRLTVT.